Below, 19 T cell receptor beta chains from the same sample are listed, as sequenced in a study of blood T cell repertoires in COVID-19. This table comes from immunoSEQ multiplex PCR, and its TCRdb copy is limited to in-frame clones, with some not included. The profile covers some 50,000 clones, with approximately 85% appearing a single time and 14% taken by the ten largest. The sequenced material came from peripheral blood. Receptor source: a human donor in a cohort sampled during active COVID-19.

The gene calls are TRBV28 and TRBJ2-3, with 9 bases identical to TRBD2. Trimming took 8 bases from V and 4 from J; bases not matched to a gene: 7. Germline V gene data show CDR1 as MDHEN and CDR2 as SYDVKM. This CDR3 contains 14 residues. The CDR3 nucleotides read TGTGCCAGCCGAATACGCGGGAGGGCAGATACGCAGTATTTT. It translates to CASRIRGRADTQYF.

V and J are TRBV7-9 and TRBJ1-1; 8 nucleotides align to TRBD1. The junction had 5 bases not matched to a gene; V was cut back by 4 bases and J by 7 bases. CDR3 length: 13 amino acids. Looked up from germline, CDR1 is SEHNR and CDR2 is FQNEAQ (reference sequence). CDR3 bases: TGTGCCAGCAGCTCCAGGGGGCTCGATGAAGCTTTCTTT. Translation: CASSSRGLDEAFF.

The rearrangement uses TRBV2 and TRBJ1-2, with D hard to call. The CDR3 has 12 amino acids. CDR1 is SNHLY and CDR2 is FYNNEI in the germline V gene. Deletions cut 5 bases from V and 0 bases from J, with 4 bases between. In DNA form, the CDR3 reads TGTGCCAGCAGTCGAGCTAACTATGGCTACACCTTC. This codes for CASSRANYGYTF.

The rearrangement joins TRBV30 to TRBJ1-2; the D is unclear. CDR3 length: 11 amino acids. CDR1 and CDR2 (germline): GTSNPN, SVGIG (reference sequence). V was clipped by 4 bases and J by 5 bases, with 8 bases between them. CDR3: CAWNHLYGYTF. CDR3 DNA sequence: TGTGCCTGGAACCACTTATATGGCTACACCTTC. The full variable domain, with the rest looked up from reference TRBV30 and TRBJ1-2, is SQTIHQWPATLVQPVGSPLSLECTVEGTSNPNLYWYRQAAGRGLQLLFYSVGIGQISSEVPQNLSASRPQDRQFILSSKKLLLSDSGFYLCAWNHLYGYTFGSGTRLTVV.

The chain employs TRBV5-1 and TRBJ1-6; TRBD1 agrees at 8 bases. From germline, CDR1 is SGHRS and CDR2 YFSETQ. This CDR3 contains 15 residues. The V gene end was trimmed by 0 bases and the J gene end by 7 bases; junction bases not matched to a gene: 3. This CDR3 reads CASSLDGQGNSPLHF. The CDR3 bases are TGCGCCAGCAGCTTGGACGGACAGGGAAATTCACCCCTCCACTTT.

This clone was seen once. The V call is TRBV7-2, the J call TRBJ2-7; TRBD2 matches at 8 bases. After removal of 5 bases from V and 10 bases from J, the junction contained 10 bases not matched to a gene. This CDR3 is 13 amino acids long. The germline V gene encodes CDR1 SGHTA and CDR2 FQGNSA. CDR3 DNA sequence: TGTGCCAGCAGCATCGGACTAGCATCGGCACAGTACTTC. Protein sequence: CASSIGLASAQYF.

The rearrangement joins TRBV2 to TRBJ1-2; D gene uncertain. CDR1 is SNHLY and CDR2 is FYNNEI in the germline V gene. This CDR3 is 13 amino acids long. V was trimmed by 3 bases and J by 7 bases, leaving 12 bases between them. The CDR3 DNA reads TGTGCCAGCAGTGAGGCCCCTGGACTTGGCTACACCTTC. Translating it yields CASSEAPGLGYTF.

This clone appeared once. The rearrangement uses TRBV20-1 and TRBJ1-2; no definite D call. The germline V gene encodes CDR1 DFQATT and CDR2 SNEGSKA (reference sequence). V was shortened by 7 bases and J by 7 bases, with 13 bases between the two germline ends. This CDR3 comprises 11 residues. The chain's CDR3 is CSVWGGSGYTF. In DNA form, the CDR3 reads TGCAGTGTTTGGGGAGGGAGTGGCTACACCTTC.

The chain joins TRBV28 to TRBJ2-5; 11 nucleotides match TRBD1. This CDR3 contains 17 residues. Germline V CDR1 and CDR2: MDHEN, SYDVKM. V trimming: 6 bases; J trimming: 5 bases; junction bases outside the gene matches: 14. In DNA form, the CDR3 reads TGTGCCAGCAGGATACGGACAGGGGGCAACTCGGGGGAGACCCAGTACTTC. Its protein is CASRIRTGGNSGETQYF.

The V gene is TRBV24-1, the J gene TRBJ2-3, with TRBD2 identical over 9 bases. J lost 0 bases, V lost 12 bases, and 12 bases had no gene match. The CDR3 is made up of 16 amino acids. From germline, CDR1 is KGHDR and CDR2 SFDVKD. The CDR3 bases are TGTGCCCCTATTTCCCTAGCGGGGCTTAGCACAGATACGCAGTATTTT. This codes for CAPISLAGLSTDTQYF.

The V gene is TRBV5-8, the J gene TRBJ2-7; maybe TRBD1 (6 bases). Per the germline V gene, CDR1 is SGHTS and CDR2 is YDEGEE. Trimming pared 0 bases from V and 3 bases from J, leaving 19 bases between. The CDR3 extends over 17 amino acids. CDR3 coding DNA: TGTGCCAGCAGCTTGGCGCAGGGGACCACTCTTAACTACGAGCAGTACTTC. Its translation is CASSLAQGTTLNYEQYF.

The J gene is TRBJ2-3, the V gene TRBV4-3; 7 bases agree with TRBD2. CDR3 length: 16 amino acids. Germline CDR1 LGHNA, CDR2 YSLEER. Trimming at V came to 2 bases and at J to 1 base, leaving 6 bases not matched to a gene. The DNA for the CDR3 is TGCGCCAGCAGCCAACGGGGGGTGGGAGGCACAGATACGCAGTATTTT. Translated, it gives CASSQRGVGGTDTQYF.

The rearrangement links TRBV11-2 to TRBJ1-6; no clear D gene. The CDR3 length is 16 residues. V lost 1 base, J lost 0 bases, and 7 bases lay in between. Germline V gene data show CDR1 as SGHAT and CDR2 as FQNNGV. CDR3 residues: CASSLGRSSYNSPLHF. In nucleotides, the CDR3 is TGTGCCAGCAGCTTAGGACGGAGCTCCTATAATTCACCCCTCCACTTT.

The chain uses TRBV13 and TRBJ1-4, with 7 bases matching TRBD1. Germline V gene lookup returns CDR1 PRHDT and CDR2 FYEKMQ (reference sequence). The ends lost 5 bases at V and 5 bases at J; junction bases unmatched: 5. The CDR3 contains 14 residues. Here the CDR3 reads CASSDRDRNEKLFF. The CDR3 DNA reads as TGTGCCAGCAGCGACCGGGACAGAAATGAAAAACTGTTTTTT.

J is TRBJ2-2 and V is TRBV6-2 or TRBV6-3, with TRBD2 matching 8 bases. The V gene end was trimmed by 5 bases and the J gene end by 4 bases; junction bases not matched to a gene: 9. There are 16 residues in the CDR3. CDR1 and CDR2 from the germline V gene are MNHEY and SVGEGT. DNA for the CDR3: TGTGCCAGCAGTCCCGAAGCGGGAGTCATCACCGGGGAGCTGTTTTTT. Translating gives CASSPEAGVITGELFF.

The V gene is TRBV6-2 or TRBV6-3, the J gene TRBJ2-7, with 8 bases that match TRBD2. J lost 6 bases, V lost 7 bases, and 14 bases had no gene match. The CDR3 sequence is 15 residues long. CDR1 MNHEY and CDR2 SVGEGT come from the germline V gene. The CDR3 coding sequence is TGTGCCAGCACCCCCCTAAGCCTAGCGGGTCGCGAGCAGTACTTC. Amino acids: CASTPLSLAGREQYF.

The gene calls are TRBV12-3 or TRBV12-4 and TRBJ2-2; no firm D call. The germline V and J ends were trimmed by 6 bases and 1 base, with 3 bases remaining between them. The CDR3 length is 12 residues. The DNA for the CDR3 is TGTGCCAGCAGCCGGAACACCGGGGAGCTGTTTTTT. Its translation: CASSRNTGELFF.

The chain links TRBV4-2 to TRBJ1-4; TRBD1 is a possible D gene (5 bases). Germline loops: CDR1 LGHNA, CDR2 YNFKEQ. The length of the CDR3 is 15 residues. The V end lost 4 bases, the J end lost 4 bases, and 13 bases lay between the germline ends. The CDR3 bases are TGTGCCAGCAGCCGATTCGGGGGGGGTAATGAAAAACTGTTTTTT. Residues: CASSRFGGGNEKLFF.

The chain links TRBV7-8 to TRBJ2-2, with D unclear. This CDR3 has 12 amino acids. The germline CDR1 and CDR2 sequences are SGHVS and FQNEAQ. Trimming shortened V by 4 bases and J by 3 bases, and 3 bases separated the two germline ends. CDR3 sequence: CASSSDTGELFF. Written as DNA, the CDR3 is TGTGCCAGCAGCTCGGACACCGGGGAGCTGTTTTTT. The variable domain in full, with the rest retrieved from reference TRBV7-8 and TRBJ2-2, is GAGVSQSPRYKVAKRGQDVALRCDPISGHVSLFWYQQALGQGPEFLTYFQNEAQLDKSGLPSDRFFAERPEGSVSTLKIQRTQQEDSAVYLCASSSDTGELFFGEGSRLTVL.